Included here is one T cell receptor (beta chain) sequence, with context. The antigen this receptor binds is unknown. No much larger clonotype is one base removed from it; base qualities were not supplied. Another Seattle source contributed samples from volunteer blood donors who had recovered from COVID-19. Collaborating institutions collected whole blood in K2EDTA tubes following their own protocols. For TCRbeta analysis, collaborators shipped samples in one of three forms: frozen whole blood, isolated PBMCs, or DNA extracted from either of those sample types. The CDR3 runs 11 residues from the cysteine to the phenylalanine. This entry keeps only the CDR3 DNA: 33 bases, framed from base 1. Cut back by 7 bases and 6 bases, the V and J ends lie 8 bases apart. The immunoSEQ Assay, a bias-controlled multiplex PCR, was used to amplify TCRbeta CDR3 regions from genomic DNA. Per the authors' processing: The number of nucleated cells in each sample was estimated by amplification of reference gene primers within the assay. To quantify the absolute abundance of each unique TCRbeta CDR3 rearrangement, sequence reads were collapsed and filtered. For each sample, productive Simpson clonality was calculated by taking the square root of Simpson's diversity index across productive rearrangements. This immuneACCESS table, as held by TCRdb, lists in-frame sequences with V and J called but not all clones. Of the missing ones, under half trace to an unresolved V gene in checked studies; the others have no known cause. From that table come the V and J calls and clone size; the DNA was used to work out D and trimming. In this sample the table shows around 300,000 clones, roughly 80% of which occur a single time. The ten biggest clones cover 9.4% of the sample.

This record comes from a study of blood T cell repertoires in COVID-19 (TCRdb year 2020). Some background on the complete study: Samples from collaborators originated in the United States, Italy and Spain and spanned both the acute and convalescent phases of COVID-19. The prospective study material was composed of cDNA or gDNA derived from T cells, B-cell-depleted T cells, or PBMCs. The dataset comprised deeply sampled blood TCRbeta repertoires from subjects exposed to, actively infected with, or recovered from COVID-19. The repertoires were released in a freely available public database intended as a resource for research on the immune response to SARS-CoV-2. The samples were drawn from two sources: the first 160 participants of the ongoing ImmuneRACE study, and 950 to 1,500 subjects contributed by 6 global collaborators. The sample metadata nearly always contained a de-identified subject ID, COVID-19 status, age in years and sex. HLA class I and class II types, where available, came from metadata supplied by the sample provider rather than from assay-based typing.

Summary of the overall study and its limitations: How much clinical and demographic metadata was included differed by source and by participant, and the metadata was provided uncurated.

Sequenced sample: peripheral blood. The chain is made from TRBV12-3 or TRBV12-4 and TRBJ2-3; no D gene call is confident. The clonotype comes from a woman aged 50 to 65 who had recovered from COVID-19. The CDR3 here reads CASTLRDTQYF. DNA sequence: TGTGCCAGCACCCTCAGGGATACGCAGTATTTT.